The T cell receptor (beta chain) under discussion was sequenced for a study of blood T cells in healthy people across ages. Germline CDR1 ENHRY, CDR2 SYGVKD. The CDR3 is 10 residues long. The V end was cut by 8 bases, the J end by 5 bases, with 6 bases between. Caucasian individuals from Russia who were healthy and aged roughly 6 to 95 acted as donors. This clonotype was detected many times. For the second PCR, which ran for roughly 7 to 11 cycles, a sample-barcoded 5' primer and a J-beta primer mix were used. TCRdb ran MiXCR on the 5' RACE reads and lists one entry per CDR3 protein. Altogether about 650,000 distinct CDR3 sequences are present, approximately 29% being singletons, with the ten largest covering 15%.

The sample was blood. The V and J genes are TRBV10-3 and TRBJ1-2; no clear D gene. The origin of this receptor is a woman aged 80 or over in good health. CDR3 DNA sequence: TGTGCCATCGGCCAATATGGCTACACCTTC. Encoded protein: CAIGQYGYTF.